This T cell receptor (beta chain) was identified during a study of cytomegalovirus exposure and HLA in healthy donors. For the study at large: Among about 179 million T cells, an earlier analysis found 117 million unique TCR beta sequences.

The PCR had 60 Vbeta and 13 Jbeta primers. Only in-frame clones appear in the TCRdb table, and some are missing; sequencing was by immunoSEQ multiplex PCR. The sample consists of about 130,000 clones, just under 85% of them appearing once. The CDR3 has 14 residues. CDR1 is ENHRY, CDR2 SYGVKD, per germline. V was trimmed by 3 bases and J by 0 bases, leaving 6 bases between them. As for the donors, each was a healthy bone marrow donor. This TCR was recovered from a boy aged 2 to 10 in good health and CMV-seronegative. The rearrangement joins TRBV10-3 to TRBJ2-1, with TRBD2 as a possible D gene (6 bases). Sequenced input: PBMCs. The CDR3 nucleotides read TGTGCCATCAGTGAACTAGCCTCCTACAATGAGCAGTTCTTC. Translation: CAISELASYNEQFF.